The 22 T cell receptor beta chains below were found in one sample sequenced in a study of T cell responses to AZD1222 COVID-19 vaccine. Generated by immunoSEQ multiplex PCR, the TCRdb table keeps only in-frame clones and is missing some. The table lists 100,000 or so clones, just over 85% of them singletons, with roughly 1.4% in the top ten. The sequencing here drew on peripheral blood, taken on day 0 of AZD1222 vaccination. The source is an adult in good health.

The chain couples TRBV30 to TRBJ1-2; 8 nucleotides agree with TRBD1. V lost 3 bases to trimming and J lost 8 bases; unmatched junction nucleotides: 17. The CDR3 totals 16 residues. Germline-derived CDR1 and CDR2 are GTSNPN and SVGIG (reference sequence). CDR3 DNA sequence: TGTGCCTGGAGCCACACGTTACAGGGGGATAAGGAAGGCTACACCTTC. It translates to CAWSHTLQGDKEGYTF. The complete variable domain, with remaining parts taken from reference TRBV30 and TRBJ1-2, reads SQTIHQWPATLVQPVGSPLSLECTVEGTSNPNLYWYRQAAGRGLQLLFYSVGIGQISSEVPQNLSASRPQDRQFILSSKKLLLSDSGFYLCAWSHTLQGDKEGYTFGSGTRLTVV.

This clone showed up just once. The rearrangement joins TRBV5-5 to TRBJ1-4; D not certain. Trimming pared 0 bases from V and 8 bases from J, leaving 5 bases between. CDR1 is SGHKS, CDR2 YYEKEE, per germline (reference sequence). This CDR3 has 12 residues. DNA of the CDR3: TGTGCCAGCAGCTTGGTGCAGGAAAAACTGTTTTTT. As protein: CASSLVQEKLFF.

The CDR3 DNA is TGCGCCAGCAGCTCGGGACTAGACATCTACAATGAGCAGTTCTTC. Its protein is CASSSGLDIYNEQFF. V is TRBV5-1 and J is TRBJ2-1; 8 positions agree with TRBD2. After removal of 3 bases from V and 3 bases from J, the junction contained 5 bases not matched to a gene. The CDR3 is 15 residues long. Germline V lookup: CDR1 SGHRS, CDR2 YFSETQ.

The CDR3 DNA is TGTGCCAGCAGTGGGGGACAGGGGTGGATCGGCGAGCAGTACTTC. Translating gives CASSGGQGWIGEQYF. The V and J genes are TRBV6-2 or TRBV6-3 and TRBJ2-7; 10 bases are shared with TRBD1. The CDR3 is 15 residues long. Germline lookup yields CDR1 MNHEY and CDR2 SVGEGT. J gave up 6 bases and V 5 bases, and 10 bases lay outside the gene matches.

This clone occurred a few times. V and J are TRBV27 and TRBJ1-1; the D gene is possibly TRBD1 (6 bases). The ends were cut back, 6 bases at V and 10 bases at J, with 24 bases in the middle. This CDR3 is 15 amino acids long. Germline V CDR1 and CDR2: MNHEY, SMNVEV (reference sequence). The CDR3 sequence is CASSSLGGWGAVAFF. The CDR3 nucleotides are TGTGCCAGCAGCAGTTTAGGGGGATGGGGGGCGGTAGCTTTCTTT.

The rearrangement joins TRBV6-2 or TRBV6-3 to TRBJ1-3; D not certain. The CDR3 sequence is 16 residues long. Germline V gene lookup returns CDR1 MNHEY and CDR2 SVGEGT. V shed 2 bases and J shed 2 bases, with 13 bases lying between them. CDR3 DNA sequence: TGTGCCAGCAGTTACAGGGAGGGAACTACTGGAAACACCATATATTTT. This encodes CASSYREGTTGNTIYF.

The chain carries TRBV5-1 and TRBJ1-1; 8 bases map to TRBD1. The V and J ends lost 2 bases and 5 bases, in that order; junction bases with no gene match: 8. Germline values: CDR1 SGHRS, CDR2 YFSETQ. The length of the CDR3 is 15 residues. CDR3 in amino acids: CASSLPGGTGTEAFF. For the CDR3, the DNA is TGCGCCAGCAGCTTACCAGGGGGCACGGGTACTGAAGCTTTCTTT.

The V and J genes are TRBV2 and TRBJ1-5, with D unresolved. This CDR3 comprises 13 residues. The V and J ends lost 4 bases and 9 bases respectively, with 13 bases between them. Looked up from germline, CDR1 is SNHLY and CDR2 is FYNNEI. The DNA for the CDR3 is TGTGCCAGCAGTGGGGAACCCAATGGGCCCCAGCATTTT. Its translation is CASSGEPNGPQHF.

This sequence joins TRBV10-3 and TRBJ1-1; 9 bases are a match to TRBD1. J gave up 7 bases and V 6 bases, and 12 bases lay outside the gene matches. From germline, CDR1 is ENHRY and CDR2 SYGVKD. This CDR3 spans 15 amino acids. The CDR3 loop is CAIRPGQGYLGEAFF. For the CDR3, the DNA is TGTGCCATCAGGCCGGGACAGGGATATCTGGGTGAAGCTTTCTTT.

V gene TRBV15 combines with J gene TRBJ1-4; maybe TRBD1 (5 bases). This CDR3 comprises 15 residues. The germline V gene has CDR1 LNHNV and CDR2 YYDKDF (reference sequence). The V gene lost 3 bases and the J gene lost 5 bases, with 13 bases spanning the gap. The CDR3 coding sequence is TGTGCCACCAGCAGCGGGGGGGGACGAAATGAAAAACTGTTTTTT. Translating gives CATSSGGGRNEKLFF.

The count of this clone is one. One junction end disagrees with the germline gene, perhaps due to a read error. The gene calls are TRBV30 and TRBJ1-4, with D tentatively TRBD1 (5 bases). The CDR3 covers 15 residues. The germline gives CDR1 GTSNPN, CDR2 SVGIG (reference sequence). CDR3 DNA sequence: TGCGGTTTTGCCAGGGAGTGGGCAACTAATGAAAAACTGTTTTTT. Translated, it gives CGFAREWATNEKLFF.

The V and J genes are TRBV5-4 and TRBJ1-4; D perhaps matches TRBD1 (6 bases). Germline lookup yields CDR1 SGHNT and CDR2 YYREEE (reference sequence). V was trimmed by 4 bases and J by 0 bases, leaving 13 bases between them. The CDR3 length is 16 residues. CDR3: CASSGGGGTTNEKLFF. CDR3 DNA: TGTGCCAGCAGCGGAGGGGGGGGCACAACTAATGAAAAACTGTTTTTT. Combining the CDR3 with reference TRBV5-4 and TRBJ1-4 gives the whole variable domain ETGVTQSPTHLIKTRGQQVTLRCSSQSGHNTVSWYQQALGQGPQFIFQYYREEENGRGNFPPRFSGLQFPNYSSELNVNALELDDSALYLCASSGGGGTTNEKLFFGSGTQLSVL.

The rearrangement uses TRBV28 and TRBJ2-1, with D tentatively TRBD1 (5 bases). The CDR3 has 12 amino acids. Germline V gene sequence: CDR1 MDHEN, CDR2 SYDVKM. The V end was cut by 4 bases, the J end by 9 bases, with 10 bases between. CDR3 in DNA: TGTGCCAGCAGTTCGGACACGCGTGAGCAGTTCTTC. This translates into CASSSDTREQFF.

The chain has TRBV6-6 and TRBJ2-7; weak D call: TRBD2 (6 bases). V dropped 4 bases and J dropped 1 base, with 14 bases sitting between them. The CDR3 is 15 amino acids. Germline loops: CDR1 MNHNY, CDR2 SVGAGI (reference sequence). CDR3 nucleotides: TGTGCCAGCAGTTCTCCCGGGACTCAATCCTACGAGCAGTACTTC. Protein product: CASSSPGTQSYEQYF.

The chain couples TRBV28 to TRBJ1-2; 8 nucleotides match TRBD1. V was clipped by 4 bases and J by 6 bases; unmatched bases: 10. Germline V CDR1 and CDR2: MDHEN, SYDVKM. The CDR3 spans 15 residues. The CDR3 loop is CASSSLTPGGDGYTF. CDR3 bases: TGTGCCAGCAGTTCCCTCACACCAGGGGGCGATGGCTACACCTTC.

The V call is TRBV18, the J call TRBJ1-2; maybe TRBD1 (5 bases). Germline V CDR1 and CDR2: KGHSH, LQKENI. V was cut by 1 base and J by 0 bases, with 6 bases left in between. This CDR3 is built from 14 residues. CDR3 sequence (DNA): TGTGCCAGCTCACCACGGACACCTAACTATGGCTACACCTTC. This encodes CASSPRTPNYGYTF.

The chain recombines TRBV24-1 with TRBJ1-6, with no clear D. V was trimmed by 4 bases and J by 9 bases, leaving 9 bases between them. CDR3 length: 13 amino acids. Germline CDR1 reads KGHDR; CDR2 reads SFDVKD. This CDR3 is CATSETDGSPLHF. The DNA for the CDR3 is TGTGCCACCAGTGAGACCGACGGTTCACCCCTCCACTTT.

This chain connects TRBV9 to TRBJ2-2, with D maybe TRBD1 (6 bases). The CDR3 runs to 16 residues. Germline V CDR1 and CDR2: SGDLS, YYNGEE. Trimming pared 0 bases from V and 2 bases from J, leaving 11 bases between. CDR3 nucleotide sequence: TGTGCCAGCAGCGTAGTGGACAGCCTAAACACCGGGGAGCTGTTTTTT. This translates into CASSVVDSLNTGELFF.

The table lists this clone with a count of one. The V gene is TRBV7-2, the J gene TRBJ1-5; D gene unclear. The length of the CDR3 is 13 residues. The germline V gene has CDR1 SGHTA and CDR2 FQGNSA. V was cut by 3 bases and J by 7 bases, with 10 bases left in between. CDR3 loop: CASSFGGGQPQHF. CDR3 bases: TGTGCCAGCAGCTTTGGAGGTGGGCAGCCCCAGCATTTT.

The V gene is TRBV29-1, the J gene TRBJ1-1; TRBD1 might be the D (6 bases). The length of the CDR3 is 14 residues. From germline, CDR1 is SQVTM and CDR2 ANQGSEA. The germline V and J ends were trimmed by 7 bases and 1 base, with 16 bases remaining between them. The CDR3 spells CSAPLGGQNTEAFF. The CDR3 DNA follows: TGCAGCGCCCCTCTCGGGGGCCAGAACACTGAAGCTTTCTTT. The variable domain in full, completed from reference TRBV29-1 and TRBJ1-1, reads SAVISQKPSRDICQRGTSLTIQCQVDSQVTMMFWYRQQPGQSLTLIATANQGSEATYESGFVIDKFPISRPNLTFSTLTVSNMSPEDSSIYLCSAPLGGQNTEAFFGQGTRLTVV.

The V gene is TRBV27, the J gene TRBJ1-1; a possible D gene is TRBD1 (5 bases). Germline V gene data show CDR1 as MNHEY and CDR2 as SMNVEV (reference sequence). V lost 2 bases and J lost 1, with 5 bases in between. This CDR3 has 13 residues. This CDR3 is CASSLQGNTEAFF. The CDR3 nucleotides read TGTGCCAGCAGTTTACAGGGGAACACTGAAGCTTTCTTT.

The rearrangement links TRBV7-9 to TRBJ1-1; a possible D gene is TRBD1 (5 bases). Between the trimmed V and J ends, which lost 3 bases and 4 bases, there was a span of 12 bases. The CDR3 loop spans 14 amino acids. The V gene's germline CDR1 is SEHNR and CDR2 FQNEAQ (reference sequence). The CDR3 coding sequence is TGTGCCAGCAGCTTTCCAGGGATGGCCACTGAAGCTTTCTTT. Translated, it gives CASSFPGMATEAFF. Together with reference TRBV7-9 and TRBJ1-1, the CDR3 gives the full variable domain: DTGVSQNPRHKITKRGQNVTFRCDPISEHNRLYWYRQTLGQGPEFLTYFQNEAQLEKSRLLSDRFSAERPKGSFSTLEIQRTEQGDSAMYLCASSFPGMATEAFFGQGTRLTVV.